This T cell receptor beta chain is drawn from a study of OX40 agonist ivuxolimab in advanced cancers. Clones were sequenced by immunoSEQ multiplex PCR, and TCRdb holds only the in-frame ones, with some missing. Here the sample spans tens of thousands of clones, more than 70% being singletons. This TCR was recovered from an adult with an advanced solid tumor such as melanoma, head and neck, liver or kidney cancer. The input for sequencing was CD4+ or CD8+ T cells sorted from blood, taken in a trial of the OX40 agonist ivuxolimab.

CDR3 bases: TGTGCCATCGCCACGACGAACACTGAAGCTTTCTTT. Translated, it gives CAIATTNTEAFF. This chain links TRBV10-3 with TRBJ1-1; D remains ambiguous. The CDR3 loop spans 12 amino acids. Germline V gives CDR1 ENHRY, CDR2 SYGVKD. The V and J ends lost 8 bases and 1 base respectively, with 8 bases between them.